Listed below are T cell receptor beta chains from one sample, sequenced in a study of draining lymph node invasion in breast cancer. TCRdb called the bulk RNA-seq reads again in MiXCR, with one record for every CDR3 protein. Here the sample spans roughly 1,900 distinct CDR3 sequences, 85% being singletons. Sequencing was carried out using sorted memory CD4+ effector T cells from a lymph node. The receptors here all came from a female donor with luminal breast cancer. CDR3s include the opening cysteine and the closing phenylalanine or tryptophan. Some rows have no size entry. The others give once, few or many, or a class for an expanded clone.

CDR3aa: CASRREGNTDTQYF
j_gene: TRBJ2-3
abundance: once
v_gene: TRBV28

CDR3aa: CASSPRQGYQPQHF
j_gene: TRBJ1-5
abundance: .
v_gene: TRBV6-1

CDR3aa: CASSLTGRGESPLHF
j_gene: TRBJ1-6
abundance: .
v_gene: TRBV7-3

CDR3aa: CASSLAGNPLKSTGELFF
j_gene: TRBJ2-2
abundance: .
v_gene: TRBV6-2/TRBV6-3

CDR3aa: CAISESGGRGRGNNSPLHF
j_gene: TRBJ1-6
abundance: .
v_gene: TRBV10-3

CDR3aa: CSAPGNSNTEAFF
j_gene: TRBJ1-1
abundance: once
v_gene: TRBV20-1

CDR3aa: CASSLGLAVTEQYF
j_gene: TRBJ2-7
abundance: once
v_gene: TRBV7-2

CDR3aa: CASSPKGAKNRDEQFF
j_gene: TRBJ2-1
abundance: .
v_gene: TRBV27

CDR3aa: CSVAYRGYEQFF
j_gene: TRBJ2-1
abundance: once
v_gene: TRBV29-1

CDR3aa: CASRSLGGLEAFF
j_gene: TRBJ1-1
abundance: .
v_gene: TRBV7-2

CDR3aa: CASSIGTGTATSGYTF
j_gene: TRBJ1-2
abundance: once
v_gene: TRBV19

CDR3aa: CATSDPYTDTQYF
j_gene: TRBJ2-3
abundance: once
v_gene: TRBV24-1

CDR3aa: CASMTEGTEAFF
j_gene: TRBJ1-1
abundance: .
v_gene: TRBV27

CDR3aa: CASSVRPSVGDTQYF
j_gene: TRBJ2-3
abundance: .
v_gene: TRBV9

CDR3aa: CSVPSGGGYTF
j_gene: TRBJ1-2
abundance: .
v_gene: TRBV29-1

CDR3aa: CSARRRSSNYGYTF
j_gene: TRBJ1-2
abundance: .
v_gene: TRBV20-1

CDR3aa: CAIGQGASETQYF
j_gene: TRBJ2-5
abundance: .
v_gene: TRBV27

CDR3aa: CASSQGRLDTQYF
j_gene: TRBJ2-3
abundance: .
v_gene: TRBV3-1

CDR3aa: CASSVQGLETHYF
j_gene: TRBJ2-5
abundance: .
v_gene: TRBV9

CDR3aa: CASTKRTGMNTEAFF
j_gene: TRBJ1-1
abundance: .
v_gene: TRBV5-1